The present TCR beta chain was sequenced within a study of response to subunit inactivated influenza vaccine. Using its own MiXCR run on the RT-PCR reads, TCRdb lists one record per CDR3 protein. The table lists hundreds of thousands of distinct CDR3 sequences, around 15% of them singletons. V trimming: 2 bases; J trimming: 5 bases; junction bases outside the gene matches: 3. The CDR3 has 14 residues. CDR1 DFQATT and CDR2 SNEGSKA come from the germline V gene (reference sequence). Study-wide points: Few additional T cells are recruited per seasonal influenza vaccination, authors suggested.

Regarding this clonotype: What it binds is not known.

Sequenced here: PBMCs from blood, sampled 14 to 15 days before vaccination. The chain uses TRBV20-1 and TRBJ2-2; TRBD2 agrees at 9 bases. This receptor was taken from a man in his fifties or sixties who received an inactivated influenza vaccine. CDR3 coding DNA: TGCAGTGCTAGAACGCTAGCGGGGACCGGGGAGCTGTTTTTT. Protein product: CSARTLAGTGELFF.